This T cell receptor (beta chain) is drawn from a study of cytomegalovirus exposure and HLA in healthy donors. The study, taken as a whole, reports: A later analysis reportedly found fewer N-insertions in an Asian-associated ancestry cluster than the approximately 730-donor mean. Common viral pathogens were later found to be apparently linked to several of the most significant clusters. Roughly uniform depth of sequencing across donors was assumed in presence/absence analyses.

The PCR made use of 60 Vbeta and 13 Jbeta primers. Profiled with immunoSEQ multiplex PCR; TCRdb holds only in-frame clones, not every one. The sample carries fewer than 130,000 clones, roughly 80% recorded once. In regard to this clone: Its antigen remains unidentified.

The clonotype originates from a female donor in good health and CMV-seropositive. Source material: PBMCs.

The CDR3 loop reads CAWRSGTAAENTIYF. The CDR3 DNA reads as TGTGCCTGGAGATCCGGGACAGCCGCGGAGAACACCATATATTTT. The gene calls are TRBV30 and TRBJ1-3; 7 bases are shared with TRBD1. The ends lost 3 bases at V and 7 bases at J; junction bases unmatched: 12. Germline values: CDR1 GTSNPN, CDR2 SVGIG (reference sequence). The CDR3 extends over 15 amino acids. Together with reference TRBV30 and TRBJ1-3, the CDR3 gives the full variable domain: SQTIHQWPATLVQPVGSPLSLECTVEGTSNPNLYWYRQAAGRGLQLLFYSVGIGQISSEVPQNLSASRPQDRQFILSSKKLLLSDSGFYLCAWRSGTAAENTIYFGEGSWLTVV.